This T cell receptor beta chain comes out of a study of cytomegalovirus exposure and HLA in healthy donors. Study results and limitations: Data from an earlier analysis indicated that most TCR beta V segments were productive either about 90% or about 30% of the time. Likely technical artifact: a cluster of highly shared sequence variants.

As concerns this clone: Its antigen is unknown. Different DNA sequences within this sample yield the same CDR3.

Trimming removed 5 bases at V and 0 bases at J, with 7 bases between. This CDR3 region has 13 residues. Germline loops: CDR1 MNHEY, CDR2 SMNVEV (reference sequence). PCR was performed using 60 Vbeta and 13 Jbeta primers. TCRdb's copy holds only in-frame clones and misses some; the assay was immunoSEQ multiplex PCR. The sample consists of hundreds of thousands of clones, roughly 80% of them appearing once. The sequence came from a man between 25 and 39 years old in good health and CMV-seronegative. Input material: PBMCs. J is TRBJ1-2 and V is TRBV27; D ambiguous. The CDR3 protein is CASSPSPNYGYTF. The CDR3 region has the DNA TGTGCCAGCAGTCCTTCCCCTAACTATGGCTACACCTTC.